The 29 T cell receptor beta chains below were found in one sample sequenced in a study of T cells in Graves' hyperthyroidism and ophthalmopathy. RNA transcripts were the template for amplifying TCR beta CDR3 regions. First-round RT-PCR with HTBI primers amplified the TCR CDR3 region. From the multiplex PCR reads, TCRdb called clonotypes with MiXCR, one entry per CDR3 protein. Among fewer than 400,000 distinct CDR3 sequences, 15% to 19% were seen once, and the ten largest hold roughly a quarter. Sequenced sample: blood. The receptors come from a woman aged 18-29 years with Graves' hyperthyroidism that later progressed to Graves' ophthalmopathy.

Notes on this clonotype: A junction end diverges from the germline sequence, so it may reflect a read error. The chain carries TRBV3-1 and TRBJ2-3, with 8 bases that match TRBD1. Looked up from germline, CDR1 is LGHDT and CDR2 is YNNKEL (reference sequence). This CDR3 has 16 residues. The CDR3 is CASSPIRDRSTNTQYF. CDR3 nucleotide sequence: TGTGCCAGCAGCCCGATACGGGACAGGAGCACAAATACGCAGTATTTT.

Ten or more counts support this clonotype. The genes are TRBV28 and TRBJ1-6; D gene uncertain. Germline CDR1 reads MDHEN; CDR2 reads SYDVKM. Trimming cost V 2 bases and J 9 bases, with 8 bases left between them. This CDR3 is 13 amino acids long. CDR3 loop: CASSLSPGSPLHF. CDR3 DNA sequence: TGTGCCAGCAGTTTAAGTCCGGGTTCACCCCTCCACTTT.

This clonotype showed up many times. This chain joins TRBV29-1 and TRBJ2-2, with 11 bases matching TRBD2. From germline, CDR1 is SQVTM and CDR2 ANQGSEA. V lost 1 base to trimming and J lost 5 bases; unmatched junction nucleotides: 6. The CDR3 is 16 amino acids. The CDR3 sequence is CSVEVIAGGRTGELFF. CDR3 sequence (DNA): TGCAGCGTTGAAGTGATAGCGGGAGGGCGGACCGGGGAGCTGTTTTTT.

This clonotype showed up many times. The chain is built from TRBV11-2 and TRBJ2-1; 10 bases are shared with TRBD2. CDR1 is SGHAT, CDR2 FQNNGV, per germline. CDR3 size: 16 residues. The junction had 10 bases not matched to a gene; V was cut back by 6 bases and J by 5 bases. The CDR3 loop is CASSPSGRWNHNEQFF. The DNA of the CDR3 is TGTGCCAGCAGTCCTAGCGGGAGATGGAATCACAATGAGCAGTTCTTC.

V and J are TRBV5-6 and TRBJ2-1, with no clear D. There are 16 residues in the CDR3. V lost 0 bases and J lost 0, with 10 bases in between. The germline V gene has CDR1 SGHDT and CDR2 YYEEEE. The chain's CDR3 is CASSLGSLSSYNEQFF. The CDR3 DNA follows: TGTGCCAGCAGCTTGGGTAGTTTAAGCTCCTACAATGAGCAGTTCTTC.

A few counts support this clonotype. The CDR3 nucleotides read TGCGCCAGCAGCAAAAAACCGGGACAGGTTACCTACGAGCAGTACTTC. It is translated as CASSKKPGQVTYEQYF. The chain links TRBV5-1 to TRBJ2-7; TRBD1 agrees at 8 bases. J lost 2 bases, V lost 4 bases, and 11 bases had no gene match. Germline CDR1 and CDR2: SGHRS and YFSETQ. The CDR3 contains 16 residues.

As regards this clonotype: It may be a read error: a sequence one base away is much more abundant. The chain carries TRBV14 and TRBJ2-7; the D call may be TRBD1 or TRBD2 (5 bases each). The CDR3 consists of 13 residues. Per germline, CDR1 SGHDN and CDR2 FVKESK. The CDR3 region is CASGAGFPHEQYF. CDR3 DNA sequence: TGTGCGAGCGGAGCAGGGTTCCCCCACGAGCAGTACTTC. Complete variable domain (other parts from reference TRBV14 and TRBJ2-7): EAGVTQFPSHSVIEKGQTVTLRCDPISGHDNLYWYRRVMGKEIKFLLHFVKESKQDESGMPNNRFLAERTGGTYSTLKVQPAELEDSGVYFCASGAGFPHEQYFGPGTRLTVT.

Only a few counts were recorded for this clonotype. V is TRBV7-3 and J is TRBJ2-4; 10 positions match TRBD1. The V segment lost 5 bases and the J segment 14 bases; nucleotides outside the gene matches: 15. The CDR3 length is 15 residues. In germline, CDR1 is SGHTA, CDR2 FQGTGA. CDR3 sequence (DNA): TGTGCCAGCAGCCTCGATTCCGGGACAGGGGTTAAAAAGTACTTC. Translation: CASSLDSGTGVKKYF.

This clonotype came up many times. The rearrangement links TRBV28 to TRBJ2-1; a weak D match, TRBD1 (6 bases). CDR1 is MDHEN and CDR2 is SYDVKM in the germline V gene. The CDR3 consists of 16 residues. The V and J ends lost 5 bases and 8 bases respectively, with 22 bases between them. The CDR3 DNA reads TGTGCCAGCAGTGGTTTGGGGGCAAGCTCGACCGATGAGCAGTTCTTC. Translating it yields CASSGLGASSTDEQFF.

This clonotype was counted at least ten times. V and J are TRBV6-1 and TRBJ2-5, with D possibly being TRBD1 (5 bases). V lost 3 bases and J lost 2, with 10 bases in between. The CDR3 runs 14 residues. Looked up from germline, CDR1 is MNHNS and CDR2 is SASEGT. The CDR3 nucleotides read TGTGCCAGCAGTGACGGTGGGGCACAAGAGACCCAGTACTTC. This translates into CASSDGGAQETQYF.

This clonotype showed up many times. The chain combines TRBV11-2 with TRBJ2-1; a possible D gene is TRBD1 (6 bases). From germline, CDR1 is SGHAT and CDR2 FQNNGV. V was trimmed by 5 bases and J by 15 bases, leaving 17 bases between them. The CDR3 runs to 12 residues. The CDR3 coding sequence is TGTGCCAGCAGCCTTAGGAGTGACAGGCGGTTCTTC. Its protein is CASSLRSDRRFF.

This clonotype was detected only a few times. This chain joins TRBV5-1 and TRBJ1-1; D is perhaps TRBD1 (5 bases). Germline-derived CDR1 and CDR2 are SGHRS and YFSETQ. V was trimmed by 0 bases and J by 0 bases, leaving 9 bases between them. CDR3 length: 15 amino acids. CDR3 in amino acids: CASSLARGMNTEAFF. The DNA for the CDR3 is TGCGCCAGCAGCTTGGCTCGGGGGATGAACACTGAAGCTTTCTTT.

This clonotype was observed many times. The rearrangement uses TRBV27 and TRBJ2-3; TRBD2 matches at 10 bases. The ends lost 8 bases at V and 1 base at J; junction bases unmatched: 0. CDR1 and CDR2 from the germline V gene are MNHEY and SMNVEV (reference sequence). This CDR3 spans 13 amino acids. The CDR3, as DNA: TGTGCCAGCGGGACTAGCGGCACAGATACGCAGTATTTT. It yields the protein CASGTSGTDTQYF.

Comment on this clonotype: Being one base from a much bigger clone, this may be a read error. This rearrangement joins TRBV18 to TRBJ2-1; D is uncertain. CDR1 is KGHSH, CDR2 LQKENI, per germline. The CDR3 length is 17 residues. V lost 8 bases and J 0 bases, leaving 20 bases between the germline ends. In nucleotides, the CDR3 is TGTGCCAGCCCCAACCCCGTGGGCAGAGGCTCCTACAATGAGCAGTTCTTC. Encoded protein: CASPNPVGRGSYNEQFF.

The chain joins TRBV3-1 to TRBJ2-7; D may be TRBD1 (5 bases). The CDR3 extends over 17 amino acids. CDR1 and CDR2 (germline): LGHDT, YNNKEL (reference sequence). The V end was cut by 3 bases, the J end by 2 bases, with 20 bases between. CDR3 region: CASSQAPPRAKPYEQYF. CDR3 in DNA: TGTGCCAGCAGCCAGGCCCCCCCCAGGGCCAAACCCTACGAGCAGTACTTC.

The gene calls are TRBV13 and TRBJ2-7; 12 bases match TRBD2. J was trimmed by 3 bases and V by 5 bases; bases with no gene match: 5. CDR3 size: 15 residues. Looked up from germline, CDR1 is PRHDT and CDR2 is FYEKMQ (reference sequence). The CDR3 spells CASSRALAGGYEQYF. The CDR3 nucleotides read TGTGCCAGCAGCCGAGCACTAGCGGGAGGCTACGAGCAGTACTTC.

This clonotype was counted between two and nine times. The rearrangement links TRBV6-1 to TRBJ1-2; weak D call: TRBD1 (5 bases). Germline loops: CDR1 MNHNS, CDR2 SASEGT. Deletions cut 6 bases from V and 1 base from J, with 15 bases between. This CDR3 is 15 amino acids long. The CDR3 region is CASRSRRGGNYGYTF. In nucleotides, the CDR3 is TGTGCCAGCAGATCCCGACGGGGGGGTAACTATGGCTACACCTTC.

This clonotype was recorded many times. The V gene is TRBV24-1, the J gene TRBJ2-7, with D perhaps matching TRBD2 (6 bases). Germline V gene sequence: CDR1 KGHDR, CDR2 SFDVKD. CDR3 length equals 16 residues. The ends were cut back, 3 bases at V and 5 bases at J, with 19 bases in the middle. CDR3 protein: CATSDGFPEGPNEQYF. The CDR3 DNA reads TGTGCCACCAGTGATGGGTTCCCGGAGGGGCCCAACGAGCAGTACTTC.

The chain couples TRBV18 to TRBJ2-3, with 9 bases matching TRBD1. Germline CDR1 reads KGHSH; CDR2 reads LQKENI. The junction had 12 bases not matched to a gene; V was cut back by 2 bases and J by 3 bases. This CDR3 is built from 18 residues. In nucleotides, the CDR3 is TGTGCCAGCTCACCAATAAGCATTCGGACAGGGGAGACAGATACGCAGTATTTT. This encodes CASSPISIRTGETDTQYF. Complete variable domain (other parts from reference TRBV18 and TRBJ2-3): NAGVMQNPRHLVRRRGQEARLRCSPMKGHSHVYWYRQLPEEGLKFMVYLQKENIIDESGMPKERFSAEFPKEGPSILRIQQVVRGDSAAYFCASSPISIRTGETDTQYFGPGTRLTVL.

This clonotype turned up a few times. This chain links TRBV14 with TRBJ2-2; D gene ambiguous. The CDR3 is 15 residues long. Looked up from germline, CDR1 is SGHDN and CDR2 is FVKESK. With 1 base removed from V and 8 bases from J, the gap between germline ends came to 14 bases. CDR3 bases: TGTGCCAGCAGCCAAGTCCCTGGCCAGGTTGGGGAGCTGTTTTTT. This sequence encodes CASSQVPGQVGELFF.

This clonotype was observed a single time. This chain uses TRBV4-3 with TRBJ2-7; 10 bases align to TRBD2. The CDR3 length is 15 residues. The germline CDR1 and CDR2 sequences are LGHNA and YSLEER. V shed 3 bases, J shed 2 bases, and the junction held 4 bases outside the gene matches. In nucleotides, the CDR3 is TGCGCCAGCAGCCAGGTACTAGCGGGGACCTACGAGCAGTACTTC. This gives the protein CASSQVLAGTYEQYF.

This clonotype was counted at least ten times. The J gene is TRBJ2-5, the V gene TRBV12-3 or TRBV12-4; 12 bases match TRBD2. V gave up 6 bases and J gave up 5 bases; unmatched junction bases: 4. This CDR3 has 14 residues. The DNA of the CDR3 is TGTGCCAGCAGGTCGACTAGCGGGAGTGAGACCCAGTACTTC. Protein product: CASRSTSGSETQYF.

The chain uses TRBV11-2 and TRBJ2-7, with 9 bases identical to TRBD1. This CDR3 contains 14 residues. J lost 7 bases, V lost 4 bases, and 8 bases had no gene match. CDR1 and CDR2 (germline): SGHAT, FQNNGV. The chain's CDR3 is CASSSGTGSGEQYF. The CDR3 DNA reads TGTGCCAGCAGCTCGGGGACAGGGAGTGGTGAGCAGTACTTC.

This clonotype was recorded a few times. The chain carries TRBV27 and TRBJ2-1; 11 bases agree with TRBD1. Germline V lookup: CDR1 MNHEY, CDR2 SMNVEV (reference sequence). The CDR3 is 16 amino acids. Trimming removed 5 bases from V and 7 bases from J; junction bases left unmatched: 10. The CDR3 DNA reads TGTGCCAGCAGTACCCCCGAGGGACAGGGGGGGAATGAGCAGTTCTTC. Amino acids: CASSTPEGQGGNEQFF.

The chain recombines TRBV28 with TRBJ2-4; 7 nucleotides match TRBD1. This CDR3 is built from 16 residues. J lost 4 bases, V lost 6 bases, and 12 bases had no gene match. Germline CDR1 is MDHEN and CDR2 is SYDVKM. CDR3 loop: CASSPLVTGPKNIQYF. The CDR3 coding sequence is TGTGCCAGCAGCCCCCTCGTGACAGGGCCAAAAAACATTCAGTACTTC.

V is TRBV6-4 and J is TRBJ2-3, with D hard to call. The CDR3 contains 13 residues. CDR1 is MRHNA and CDR2 is SNTAGT in the germline V gene. V lost 2 bases and J lost 6, with 9 bases in between. The CDR3 sequence is CASSDGPADTQYF. For the CDR3, the DNA is TGTGCCAGCAGTGACGGCCCGGCGGATACGCAGTATTTT.

This clonotype was counted ten times or more. The chain combines TRBV7-9 with TRBJ2-3; 7 bases fit TRBD2. The CDR3 runs to 13 residues. Unmatched junction bases numbered 4, after V lost 6 bases and J lost 4 bases. Germline assignment: CDR1 SEHNR and CDR2 FQNEAQ (reference sequence). CDR3 DNA sequence: TGTGCCAGCAGTCCTCTAGCGGCAGATACGCAGTATTTT. Its translation: CASSPLAADTQYF. The whole variable domain, remainder taken from reference TRBV7-9 and TRBJ2-3, is DTGVSQNPRHKITKRGQNVTFRCDPISEHNRLYWYRQTLGQGPEFLTYFQNEAQLEKSRLLSDRFSAERPKGSFSTLEIQRTEQGDSAMYLCASSPLAADTQYFGPGTRLTVL.

J is TRBJ2-2 and V is TRBV4-1; 7 positions agree with TRBD1. Germline V gives CDR1 MGHRA, CDR2 YSYEKL. CDR3 size: 12 residues. The J segment lost 7 bases and the V segment lost 6 bases, leaving 2 bases of the junction unmatched. CDR3 sequence: CASRQGFGELFF. The CDR3 DNA reads as TGCGCCAGCAGACAGGGGTTCGGGGAGCTGTTTTTT.

This clonotype was recorded many times. The chain employs TRBV2 and TRBJ2-1; D is ambiguous. The CDR3 is 12 amino acids. Germline V gene lookup returns CDR1 SNHLY and CDR2 FYNNEI. Trimming shortened V by 3 bases and J by 11 bases, and 11 bases separated the two germline ends. As DNA, the CDR3 is TGTGCCAGCAGTGAGAGTCGGATTAAGCAGTTCTTC. It yields the protein CASSESRIKQFF. The full variable domain, in which reference TRBV2 and TRBJ2-1 provide the parts outside the CDR3, is EPEVTQTPSHQVTQMGQEVILRCVPISNHLYFYWYRQILGQKVEFLVSFYNNEISEKSEIFDDQFSVERPDGSNFTLKIRSTKLEDSAMYFCASSESRIKQFFGPGTRLTVL.